This is a list of T cell receptor beta chains from one sample in a study of OX40 agonist ivuxolimab in advanced cancers. Profiling relied on immunoSEQ multiplex PCR, and the TCRdb table lists in-frame clones only, not all of them. This table has over 95,000 clones, about 91% appearing once. The specimen comprised CD4+ or CD8+ T cells sorted from blood, sampled in a trial of the OX40 agonist ivuxolimab. The receptors derive from an adult with an advanced solid tumor such as melanoma, head and neck, liver or kidney cancer. CDR3s include the opening cysteine and the closing phenylalanine or tryptophan. The order of the fields is V gene, D gene, clone size, J gene, CDR3 DNA, CDR3 protein. The D gene is left open where the match is weak. Expanded clones get a size class; other rows say once, few or many, or leave the size out.

TRBV5-5	NA	once	TRBJ2-5	TGTGCCAGCAGAGGGGGGGGCAGTCAAGAGACCCAGTACTTC	CASRGGGSQETQYF
TRBV7-9	TRBD2	NA	TRBJ2-7	TGTGCCAGCAGCTTAGCCGGGACTAGCGGGAGGTACGAGCAGTACTTC	CASSLAGTSGRYEQYF
TRBV4-3	TRBD1	once	TRBJ1-2	TGCGCCAGCAGCCCAAGAACCGGGACAGAAGCGTCTAACTATGGCTACACCTTC	CASSPRTGTEASNYGYTF
TRBV5-1	NA	NA	TRBJ1-3	TGCGCCAGCAGCTTGGCGCCGACAAACTCTGGAAACACCATATATTTT	CASSLAPTNSGNTIYF
TRBV6-1	TRBD2	NA	TRBJ2-3	TGTGCCAGCAGTGACACCGGGACTAGGGGCACAGATACGCAGTATTTT	CASSDTGTRGTDTQYF
TRBV19	NA	NA	TRBJ1-1	TGTGCCAGTAGTACCCAGACGGGCACTGAAGCTTTCTTT	CASSTQTGTEAFF
TRBV15	NA	NA	TRBJ2-1	TGTGCCACCAGCAGAGATAGCCCAGGGAACAATGAGCAGTTCTTC	CATSRDSPGNNEQFF
TRBV9	TRBD2	NA	TRBJ2-1	TGTGCCAGCAGCGCCGGACTAGCGGGAAACTACAATGAGCAGTTCTTC	CASSAGLAGNYNEQFF
TRBV28	NA	NA	TRBJ2-3	TGTGCCAGCAGTTACCCCCCCTCTAGGGTAAGAACAGATACGCAGTATTTT	CASSYPPSRVRTDTQYF
TRBV18	NA	NA	TRBJ2-3	TGTGCCAGCTCACCAGGGAGTGGAAGCACAGATACGCAGTATTTT	CASSPGSGSTDTQYF
TRBV6-5	NA	NA	TRBJ1-1	TGTGCCGCCTCTCTGGGGGTACGGGACACTGAAGCTTTCTTT	CAASLGVRDTEAFF
TRBV7-8	NA	NA	TRBJ2-5	TGTGCCAGCAGCTTTCCCTTCAGGAAAGAGACCCAGTACTTC	CASSFPFRKETQYF
TRBV27	NA	NA	TRBJ2-6	TGTGCCAGCAGCTCTATAATAGGGGCGGTAGGGGCCAACGTCCTGACTTTC	CASSSIIGAVGANVLTF
TRBV2	TRBD2	NA	TRBJ2-5	TGTGCCAGCTCAACTCTAGCGGGAAGGCTAGAGACCCAGTACTTC	CASSTLAGRLETQYF
TRBV7-2	NA	few	TRBJ2-5	TGTGCCAGCAGCTTTTTGGAGACCCAGTACTTC	CASSFLETQYF
TRBV6-6	NA	NA	TRBJ2-5	TGTGCCAGCAGGCCCCCGGGAGACCAAGAGACCCAGTACTTC	CASRPPGDQETQYF
TRBV7-2	NA	NA	TRBJ2-1	TGTGCCAGCAAGACAGGAGGACTCAATGAGCAGTTCTTC	CASKTGGLNEQFF
TRBV28	NA	NA	TRBJ2-2	TGTGCCAGCAGCCCCCCAAGGCAGGTCCCCACCGGGGAGCTGTTTTTT	CASSPPRQVPTGELFF
TRBV25-1	NA	NA	TRBJ1-5	TGTGCCAGCAGTGAGGGCAATCAGCCCCAGCATTTT	CASSEGNQPQHF
TRBV30	TRBD1	NA	TRBJ2-7	TGTGCCTGGAGCCGGACAGGCGGCGGTGACGAGCAGTACTTC	CAWSRTGGGDEQYF
TRBV11-2	TRBD2	NA	TRBJ2-7	TGTGCCAGCAGCTTAGATCCCGCTAGCGGGCTATACGAGCAGTACTTC	CASSLDPASGLYEQYF
TRBV28	NA	NA	TRBJ2-2	TGTGCCACCCGACCGTCAGGGGGGGGGACCGGGGAGCTGTTTTTT	CATRPSGGGTGELFF
TRBV6-5	TRBD1	NA	TRBJ2-5	TGTGCCAGCAGTCACGCCGACAGGGTCTTGGGGACCCAGTACTTC	CASSHADRVLGTQYF
TRBV5-1	TRBD2	NA	TRBJ2-2	TGCGCCAGCAGCTTGGGACTAGCGGTAGACACCGGGGAGCTGTTTTTT	CASSLGLAVDTGELFF
TRBV9	TRBD2	once	TRBJ2-2	TGTGCCAGCAGCGGGACTAGCGGGAGGGTTGGCGGGGAGCTGTTTTTT	CASSGTSGRVGGELFF
TRBV7-3	TRBD2	once	TRBJ2-7	TGTGCCAGGCGGGAGCCGTACGAGCAGTACTTC	CARREPYEQYF
TRBV18	NA	NA	TRBJ2-5	TGTGCCAGCTCGCTCCAAGAGACCCAGTACTTC	CASSLQETQYF
TRBV6-1	NA	NA	TRBJ2-7	TGTGCCAGCCTCAGAGCAGAGGCCCTAGGGGACGAGCAGTACTTC	CASLRAEALGDEQYF
TRBV10-2	TRBD2	NA	TRBJ2-1	TGCGCCAGCAGGGCCAACAGGAATCCGGGACTAGCGGGAAACAATGAGCAGTTCTTC	CASRANRNPGLAGNNEQFF
TRBV15	TRBD1	NA	TRBJ2-5	TGTGCCACCAGCAGAGAGGAGTACGGGACAGCCCTTTTAAGGGAGACCCAGTACTTC	CATSREEYGTALLRETQYF
TRBV7-2	TRBD1	NA	TRBJ1-4	TGTGCCAGCAGCATCGTAGGGAGGGGGCGAACTAATGAAAAACTGTTTTTT	CASSIVGRGRTNEKLFF
TRBV6-5	TRBD1	NA	TRBJ1-1	TGTGCCAGCAGTTACGGAAGGGGGCCCACTGAAGCTTTCTTT	CASSYGRGPTEAFF
TRBV6-1	TRBD1	NA	TRBJ2-2	TGTGCCACCTCCACCCGGACAGGGGACACCGGGGAGCTGTTTTTT	CATSTRTGDTGELFF
TRBV11-2	NA	NA	TRBJ1-5	TGTGCCAGCAGCTTAGATCCGGGTCAGCCCCAGCATTTT	CASSLDPGQPQHF